This paragraph reports one TCR beta chain. This sample was taken from a study of control samples from healthy donors and cancer patients. The method was immunoSEQ multiplex PCR; TCRdb's version includes in-frame clones alone and lacks a portion of them. There are more than 85,000 clones in the sample; roughly 90% occur only once, and around 3.5% lies in the top ten. Sequencing used PBMCs. This receptor was identified in a woman aged 55-70 years with lung cancer.

This chain's CDR3 is CASSGITYNEQFF. CDR3 DNA sequence: TGTGCCAGCAGCGGGATCACCTACAATGAGCAGTTCTTC. This chain joins TRBV2 and TRBJ2-1, with D perhaps matching TRBD2 (5 bases). The CDR3 runs 13 residues. The V end lost 6 bases, the J end lost 2 bases, and 8 bases lay between the germline ends. Germline V gene lookup returns CDR1 SNHLY and CDR2 FYNNEI.